What follows are 31 T cell receptor beta chains derived from one specimen sequenced in a study of T-cell reconstitution after alpha-beta-depleted transplantation in children listed by TCRdb under 2016. Library creation used PCR. The instrument given in TCRdb is Illumina HiSeq 2500. TCR library preparation used molecular barcoding, with unique molecular identifiers applied to normalize quantification of the TCRbeta repertoire. TCRdb cleaned the public reads at Q25 with fastp, built clones with MiXCR and kept in-frame beta chains. Merged by CDR3 protein, the rows form single entries marked with the most common genes and DNA. This sample gives roughly 610,000 distinct CDR3 sequences in total; approximately 10% of them show up just once. The leading ten clones occupy roughly 3.9% of the sample. Sequencing used PBMCs from the stem cell graft donor, obtained from the stem cell graft. Receptor source: a human donor who donated a stem cell graft to a child with acute myeloid leukemia.

DNA of the CDR3: TGTGCCAGCAGCTTGGGCCAAAACGCGAACACCGGGGAGCTGTTTTTT. Its translation is CASSLGQNANTGELFF. The gene calls are TRBV11-3 and TRBJ2-2; D is unclear. V was pared by 3 bases and J by 0 bases, with 11 bases between. The length of the CDR3 is 16 residues. Germline-derived CDR1 and CDR2 are SGHNT and YENEEA.

J is TRBJ2-3 and V is TRBV7-3; 9 positions match TRBD2. V gave up 1 base and J gave up 4 bases; unmatched junction bases: 6. CDR1 and CDR2 from the germline V gene are SGHTA and FQGTGA. The CDR3 is 16 amino acids. The CDR3 region has the DNA TGTGCCAGCAGCTTAAATCCAGCGGGAGGTTCAGATACGCAGTATTTT. Amino acid sequence: CASSLNPAGGSDTQYF. Full variable domain (remainder filled in from reference TRBV7-3 and TRBJ2-3): GAGVSQTPSNKVTEKGKYVELRCDPISGHTALYWYRQSLGQGPEFLIYFQGTGAADDSGLPNDRFFAVRPEGSVSTLKIQRTERGDSAVYLCASSLNPAGGSDTQYFGPGTRLTVL.

In this sample, this clonotype turned up a few times. The rearrangement uses TRBV9 and TRBJ2-2; 14 bases align to TRBD2. The CDR3 runs 18 residues. The germline gives CDR1 SGDLS, CDR2 YYNGEE. Trimming removed 4 bases from V and 5 bases from J; junction bases left unmatched: 10. CDR3 region: CASSTRTGLAGVTGELFF. CDR3 bases: TGTGCCAGCAGCACCCGAACGGGACTAGCGGGAGTAACCGGGGAGCTGTTTTTT.

V and J are TRBV7-2 and TRBJ2-5, with TRBD1 identical over 7 bases. V lost 5 bases and J lost 5; bases outside the gene matches: 17. Looked up from germline, CDR1 is SGHTA and CDR2 is FQGNSA. This CDR3 is 17 amino acids long. CDR3 DNA: TGTGCCAGCAGCCAGAATGACAGGGCCTCGAGGTGGGAGACCCAGTACTTC. Residues: CASSQNDRASRWETQYF.

There are many counts of this clonotype. This chain connects TRBV29-1 to TRBJ2-1; 9 bases align to TRBD2. The V and J ends lost 0 bases and 4 bases, in that order; junction bases with no gene match: 7. Germline V gene sequence: CDR1 SQVTM, CDR2 ANQGSEA. This CDR3 spans 16 amino acids. The CDR3 spells CSVEDRTAGGYNEQFF. DNA for the CDR3: TGCAGCGTTGAAGATCGGACAGCGGGAGGTTACAATGAGCAGTTCTTC.

The chain uses TRBV24-1 and TRBJ2-7; no definite D call. The CDR3 extends over 14 amino acids. The germline V and J ends were trimmed by 4 bases and 7 bases, with 16 bases remaining between them. CDR1 is KGHDR, CDR2 SFDVKD, per germline. CDR3 protein: CATSDPTRREEQYF. As DNA, the CDR3 is TGTGCCACCAGTGACCCGACCCGTCGTGAAGAGCAGTACTTC.

This clonotype was detected ten times or more. This chain joins TRBV9 and TRBJ1-4; TRBD1 is a possible D gene (5 bases). In germline, CDR1 is SGDLS, CDR2 YYNGEE. The CDR3 spans 16 residues. Trimming left V 4 bases short and J 3 bases short, with 16 bases between. CDR3 in DNA: TGTGCCAGCAGCTCCGGAGCCGGGACGTCTAATGAAAAACTGTTTTTT. This sequence encodes CASSSGAGTSNEKLFF.

This clonotype was observed at least ten times. This sequence joins TRBV29-1 and TRBJ2-7; D is unresolved. This CDR3 is 12 amino acids long. Between the trimmed V and J ends, which lost 6 bases and 3 bases, there was a span of 12 bases. Germline values: CDR1 SQVTM, CDR2 ANQGSEA. This CDR3 is CSVFQGYYEQYF. The CDR3 region has the DNA TGCAGCGTCTTCCAAGGTTACTACGAGCAGTACTTC.

The chain combines TRBV20-1 with TRBJ2-1; TRBD2 matches 11 bases. Germline V lookup: CDR1 DFQATT, CDR2 SNEGSKA (reference sequence). V lost 5 bases and J lost 4; bases outside the gene matches: 7. CDR3 length equals 15 residues. DNA of the CDR3: TGCAGTGCTGATAGCGGGAGGGGGGTATACAATGAGCAGTTCTTC. The encoded protein is CSADSGRGVYNEQFF.

The chain combines TRBV7-2 with TRBJ2-1; perhaps TRBD2 as D (5 bases). Germline V gene sequence: CDR1 SGHTA, CDR2 FQGNSA. The V end lost 2 bases, the J end lost 9 bases, and 17 bases lay between the germline ends. This CDR3 comprises 15 residues. CDR3 amino acids: CASSLPSGGSGEQFF. CDR3 nucleotide sequence: TGTGCCAGCAGCTTACCCAGCGGTGGTTCGGGTGAGCAGTTCTTC.

The rearrangement joins TRBV6-5 to TRBJ1-2, with D perhaps TRBD1 (5 bases). This CDR3 region has 14 residues. The V gene lost 0 bases and the J gene lost 6 bases, with 11 bases spanning the gap. CDR1 is MNHEY and CDR2 is SVGAGI in the germline V gene. In nucleotides, the CDR3 is TGTGCCAGCAGTTACTCGGCGACAGCCCATGGCTACACCTTC. Translated: CASSYSATAHGYTF.

The CDR3 loop reads CASSLRHSGAGAFYGYTF. DNA of the CDR3: TGTGCCAGCAGCTTGAGACACAGTGGGGCCGGGGCCTTCTATGGCTACACCTTC. The chain links TRBV27 to TRBJ1-2; tentative D call: TRBD1 (5 bases). This CDR3 contains 18 residues. V dropped 6 bases and J dropped 4 bases, with 27 bases sitting between them. CDR1 and CDR2 (germline): MNHEY, SMNVEV (reference sequence).

This clonotype was seen repeatedly, ten times or more. The rearrangement joins TRBV3-1 to TRBJ2-5; possible D gene TRBD1, 5 bases. CDR1 LGHDT and CDR2 YNNKEL come from the germline V gene (reference sequence). The ends were cut back, 4 bases at V and 1 base at J, with 13 bases in the middle. The CDR3 totals 15 residues. CDR3 region: CASSLGVGVQETQYF. The CDR3 coding sequence is TGTGCCAGCAGCCTAGGGGTAGGGGTCCAAGAGACCCAGTACTTC.

CDR3 residues: CASTPEPTNEQFF. The CDR3 nucleotides are TGTGCCAGCACCCCTGAACCAACCAATGAGCAGTTCTTC. This chain joins TRBV2 and TRBJ2-1; unclear D gene. The ends were cut back, 7 bases at V and 6 bases at J, with 13 bases in the middle. CDR1 is SNHLY and CDR2 is FYNNEI in the germline V gene. The CDR3 contains 13 residues.

The gene calls are TRBV5-1 and TRBJ2-5, with unresolved D. The CDR3 is 14 amino acids. V was clipped by 4 bases and J by 1 base, with 11 bases between them. Germline V gene lookup returns CDR1 SGHRS and CDR2 YFSETQ. The CDR3 DNA reads TGCGCCAGCAGCCGATCTCGCCCCCAAGAGACCCAGTACTTC. Protein product: CASSRSRPQETQYF.

This clonotype was counted a few times. The chain employs TRBV29-1 and TRBJ1-1; possibly TRBD1 for D (5 bases). The CDR3 consists of 10 residues. The ends were cut back, 2 bases at V and 11 bases at J, with 9 bases in the middle. The germline gives CDR1 SQVTM, CDR2 ANQGSEA. The CDR3 DNA is TGCAGCGTTGAATTTCGGGACGCTTTCTTT. As protein: CSVEFRDAFF.

This clonotype occurred a few times. This chain uses TRBV6-2 or TRBV6-3 with TRBJ2-2; TRBD2 matches 12 bases. Germline V gives CDR1 MNHEY, CDR2 SVGEGT. The CDR3 totals 16 residues. Trimming at V came to 6 bases and at J to 4 bases, leaving 6 bases not matched to a gene. For the CDR3, the DNA is TGTGCCAGCAGGCGACTAGCGGGAGTCGGCACCGGGGAGCTGTTTTTT. This codes for CASRRLAGVGTGELFF.

This clonotype has only one observation. The DNA for the CDR3 is TGTGCCATCAGTCGGCAGGGGAATGAGCAGTTCTTC. Translation: CAISRQGNEQFF. The chain couples TRBV10-3 to TRBJ2-1; D perhaps matches TRBD1 (6 bases). Per the germline V gene, CDR1 is ENHRY and CDR2 is SYGVKD. The CDR3 has 12 amino acids. V was trimmed by 5 bases and J by 7 bases, leaving 9 bases between them.

In the case of this clonotype: Because it lacks the conserved phenylalanine or tryptophan at the end, this CDR3 is likely a read error. The rearrangement joins TRBV6-5 to TRBJ2-1; D gene ambiguous. CDR3 length: 12 amino acids. Germline assignment: CDR1 MNHEY and CDR2 SVGAGI. Trimming left V 4 bases short and J 2 bases short, with 3 bases between. This CDR3 reads CASSSTYNEQFY. The CDR3 nucleotides read TGTGCCAGCAGTTCGACCTACAATGAGCAGTTCTAC.

The table lists this clonotype with many counts. J is TRBJ2-1 and V is TRBV29-1; no clear D. Looked up from germline, CDR1 is SQVTM and CDR2 is ANQGSEA. This CDR3 contains 13 residues. Trimming shortened V by 8 bases and J by 4 bases, and 15 bases separated the two germline ends. The CDR3 DNA reads TGCAGCTGTCCGTCGACCGCGTACAATGAGCAGTTCTTC. It is translated as CSCPSTAYNEQFF.

This chain's CDR3 is CASMKLAGGVYNEQFF. As DNA, the CDR3 is TGCGCCAGCATGAAGCTAGCGGGAGGCGTATACAATGAGCAGTTCTTC. The V call is TRBV5-1, the J call TRBJ2-1; 11 nucleotides match TRBD2. J gave up 4 bases and V 6 bases, and 9 bases lay outside the gene matches. Per germline, CDR1 SGHRS and CDR2 YFSETQ. The CDR3 has 16 amino acids.

This clonotype was recorded a few times. In DNA form, the CDR3 reads TGTGCCAGCTCACCACCGAGGGGAGCGCCAAGGACCTACGAGCAGTACTTC. This gives the protein CASSPPRGAPRTYEQYF. The chain carries TRBV18 and TRBJ2-7; D may correspond to TRBD1 or TRBD2 (5 bases each). This CDR3 is built from 17 residues. Looked up from germline, CDR1 is KGHSH and CDR2 is LQKENI. Trimming removed 0 bases at V and 2 bases at J, with 17 bases between.

The chain joins TRBV6-1 to TRBJ2-5, with 10 bases fitting TRBD2. Germline CDR1 reads MNHNS; CDR2 reads SASEGT. This CDR3 region has 15 residues. The V gene end was trimmed by 6 bases and the J gene end by 1 base; junction bases not matched to a gene: 5. The CDR3 DNA reads as TGTGCCAGCAGCGGCCTAGCGGGGGCCCAAGAGACCCAGTACTTC. Its translation is CASSGLAGAQETQYF.

This clonotype was observed a handful of times. The J gene is TRBJ2-1, the V gene TRBV5-1; weak D call: TRBD2 (6 bases). Trimming removed 0 bases at V and 0 bases at J, with 10 bases between. Germline assignment: CDR1 SGHRS and CDR2 YFSETQ. The CDR3 is 16 amino acids. CDR3 coding DNA: TGCGCCAGCAGCTTGGGTCTAGCGCCCTCCTACAATGAGCAGTTCTTC. Its translation: CASSLGLAPSYNEQFF.

This clonotype occurred many times. This chain joins TRBV7-9 and TRBJ2-7; TRBD2 aligns across 10 bases. Germline lookup yields CDR1 SEHNR and CDR2 FQNEAQ (reference sequence). V gave up 5 bases and J gave up 3 bases; unmatched junction bases: 7. The CDR3 spans 15 residues. The DNA of the CDR3 is TGTGCCAGCAGCAGCACTAGCGGGAAACTCTACGAGCAGTACTTC. Protein product: CASSSTSGKLYEQYF. The complete variable domain, with remaining parts taken from reference TRBV7-9 and TRBJ2-7, reads DTGVSQNPRHKITKRGQNVTFRCDPISEHNRLYWYRQTLGQGPEFLTYFQNEAQLEKSRLLSDRFSAERPKGSFSTLEIQRTEQGDSAMYLCASSSTSGKLYEQYFGPGTRLTVT.

CDR3 region: CASSFSFRVEMKKETQYF. CDR3 nucleotides: TGTGCCAGCAGTTTCTCTTTCAGGGTGGAGATGAAGAAAGAGACCCAGTACTTC. This sequence joins TRBV27 and TRBJ2-5; TRBD1 might be the D (5 bases). With 3 bases removed from V and 3 bases from J, the gap between germline ends came to 23 bases. Germline CDR1 and CDR2: MNHEY and SMNVEV (reference sequence). The CDR3 covers 18 residues.

This clonotype was seen a few times. The chain couples TRBV12-3 or TRBV12-4 to TRBJ1-1; D uncertain. The CDR3 consists of 14 residues. V lost 6 bases to trimming and J lost 1 base, with 12 bases between them. The CDR3 nucleotides are TGTGCCAGCAGGGTCGGAACGGGGAACACTGAAGCTTTCTTT. The encoded protein is CASRVGTGNTEAFF.

The rearrangement joins TRBV12-3 or TRBV12-4 to TRBJ2-7; TRBD2 matches 8 bases. J lost 4 bases, V lost 8 bases, and 7 bases had no gene match. CDR3 length: 13 amino acids. CDR3 in DNA: TGTGCCAGCGTAACTAGCGGCAAGTACGAGCAGTACTTC. Protein sequence: CASVTSGKYEQYF.

The chain recombines TRBV24-1 with TRBJ2-3; D call uncertain. The CDR3 has 13 residues. Germline V gives CDR1 KGHDR, CDR2 SFDVKD. The V gene lost 9 bases and the J gene lost 3 bases, with 12 bases spanning the gap. This CDR3 is CATSVPLTDTQYF. The DNA of the CDR3 is TGTGCCACCTCAGTACCATTAACAGATACGCAGTATTTT.

The chain recombines TRBV20-1 with TRBJ2-3, with TRBD2 matching over 9 bases. V was clipped by 7 bases and J by 3 bases; unmatched bases: 5. Germline loops: CDR1 DFQATT, CDR2 SNEGSKA (reference sequence). The CDR3 totals 13 residues. CDR3 bases: TGCAGTGAACAGGCGGGAGGGACAGATACGCAGTATTTT. Translation: CSEQAGGTDTQYF.

This sequence joins TRBV15 and TRBJ2-7, with D perhaps TRBD1 (6 bases). CDR3 length equals 17 residues. Germline loops: CDR1 LNHNV, CDR2 YYDKDF (reference sequence). V was clipped by 3 bases and J by 1 base, with 19 bases between them. This chain's CDR3 is CATSSAGQGSYSYEQYF. The CDR3 DNA reads TGTGCCACCAGCAGCGCCGGTCAGGGGTCCTATTCCTACGAGCAGTACTTC.